Shown below are 23 T cell receptor beta chains from a single sample sequenced in a study of blood T cell repertoires in COVID-19 (dated by TCRdb to 2020 to 2021). Preparation of the library involved the immunoSEQ multiplex PCR assay. Not all clones reach the TCRdb copy of this immuneACCESS table, which keeps in-frame sequences only. Checked studies attribute under half of the gap to unresolved V genes and leave the rest unexplained. The sample profile shows approximately 200,000 clones; roughly 85% of them were found once. 9.5% to 14% of the sample is in the top ten clones. What was sequenced was PBMCs or T cells enriched from blood (not recorded which). These receptors were collected from a man aged 25-40 years who had recovered from COVID-19.

The chain recombines TRBV2 with TRBJ2-7; 7 positions agree with TRBD1. Germline CDR1 SNHLY, CDR2 FYNNEI. Losses at the gene ends were 7 bases for V and 2 bases for J; bases not matched to a gene: 2. The CDR3 has 12 residues. In nucleotides, the CDR3 is TGTGCCAGCAAAACAGGGGCCTACGAGCAGTACTTC. It is translated as CASKTGAYEQYF.

The V call is TRBV27, the J call TRBJ1-3; D is possibly TRBD1 (5 bases). V lost 7 bases, J lost 0 bases, and 13 bases lay in between. CDR1 and CDR2 (germline): MNHEY, SMNVEV (reference sequence). The CDR3 is 15 residues long. The CDR3 spells CASKSQGPSGNTIYF. CDR3 in DNA: TGTGCCAGCAAGTCTCAGGGTCCCTCTGGAAACACCATATATTTT.

The V and J genes are TRBV2 and TRBJ2-5; D is perhaps TRBD2 (5 bases). There are 12 residues in the CDR3. Germline V gene data show CDR1 as SNHLY and CDR2 as FYNNEI. Trimming pared 8 bases from V and 1 base from J, leaving 8 bases between. The chain's CDR3 is CASAGVQETQYF. As DNA, the CDR3 is TGTGCCAGCGCCGGGGTCCAAGAGACCCAGTACTTC.

The V gene is TRBV29-1, the J gene TRBJ2-7; 7 nucleotides agree with TRBD1. Looked up from germline, CDR1 is SQVTM and CDR2 is ANQGSEA. Trimming at V came to 5 bases and at J to 2 bases, leaving 12 bases not matched to a gene. CDR3 length: 15 amino acids. CDR3 region: CSVKPWTGSTYEQYF. As DNA, the CDR3 is TGCAGCGTTAAGCCGTGGACAGGTAGCACCTACGAGCAGTACTTC.

This clone appeared a few times. V is TRBV6-5 and J is TRBJ1-1, with TRBD1 matching over 9 bases. V lost 6 bases to trimming and J lost 0 bases; unmatched junction nucleotides: 5. The CDR3 sequence is 15 residues long. From germline, CDR1 is MNHEY and CDR2 SVGAGI. CDR3 in DNA: TGTGCCAGCAGCCGGGACAGGGCCATGAACACTGAAGCTTTCTTT. Its translation is CASSRDRAMNTEAFF.

This clone was recorded once. The J gene is TRBJ1-2, the V gene TRBV28; 8 bases match TRBD1. Unmatched junction bases numbered 11, after V lost 3 bases and J lost 8 bases. The CDR3 length is 15 residues. Germline V CDR1 and CDR2: MDHEN, SYDVKM. This chain's CDR3 is CASSFRQGALRGYTF. In DNA, the CDR3 is TGTGCCAGCAGTTTTAGGCAGGGGGCTTTAAGGGGCTACACCTTC.

The gene calls are TRBV28 and TRBJ1-1; 7 bases map to TRBD1. Germline values: CDR1 MDHEN, CDR2 SYDVKM. Trimming removed 6 bases from V and 3 bases from J; junction bases left unmatched: 4. The CDR3 sequence is 13 residues long. The CDR3 DNA sequence: TGTGCCAGCAGACCCGACAGGGACACTGAAGCTTTCTTT. This codes for CASRPDRDTEAFF.

This clone has just a few counts. The chain combines TRBV2 with TRBJ2-7; D unclear. This CDR3 region has 11 residues. V was shortened by 5 bases and J by 6 bases, with 8 bases between the two germline ends. From germline, CDR1 is SNHLY and CDR2 FYNNEI. The CDR3, as DNA: TGTGCCAGCAGTACTGACTCCGAGCAGTACTTC. It is translated as CASSTDSEQYF.

The gene calls are TRBV5-1 and TRBJ2-6, with D possibly being TRBD1 (5 bases). Trimming cost V 4 bases and J 1 base, with 9 bases left between them. CDR3 size: 15 residues. Germline V CDR1 and CDR2: SGHRS, YFSETQ. The CDR3 DNA sequence: TGCGCCAGCAGCGGGGCCAGATCTGGGGCCAACGTCCTGACTTTC. Its translation: CASSGARSGANVLTF.

The CDR3 region has the DNA TGCGCCAGCAGTGAGTCGACGCGGAAGGCGGACACTGAAGCTTTCTTT. Its translation is CASSESTRKADTEAFF. The V call is TRBV10-1, the J call TRBJ1-1; D remains unclear. V lost 0 bases to trimming and J lost 3 bases, with 14 bases between them. The CDR3 sequence is 16 residues long. Germline V CDR1 and CDR2: WNHNN, SYGVQD (reference sequence).

The chain has TRBV9 and TRBJ2-3, with D perhaps TRBD1 (6 bases). From germline, CDR1 is SGDLS and CDR2 YYNGEE. The CDR3 has 14 residues. Trimming pared 0 bases from V and 5 bases from J, leaving 10 bases between. The CDR3 sequence: CASSVGQGIDTQYF. In DNA form, the CDR3 reads TGTGCCAGCAGCGTAGGGCAGGGGATAGATACGCAGTATTTT.

The chain recombines TRBV28 with TRBJ2-1; 9 bases are shared with TRBD1. The CDR3 is made up of 16 amino acids. The junction had 6 bases not matched to a gene; V was cut back by 4 bases and J by 2 bases. Germline V lookup: CDR1 MDHEN, CDR2 SYDVKM. CDR3 sequence reads: CASSSTGTGTYNEQFF. The CDR3 DNA is TGTGCCAGCAGTTCCACCGGGACAGGGACCTACAATGAGCAGTTCTTC.

The genes are TRBV6-5 and TRBJ1-5; the D is unclear. Germline V gene sequence: CDR1 MNHEY, CDR2 SVGAGI. V was trimmed by 2 bases and J by 1 base, leaving 9 bases between them. The CDR3 has 15 residues. The CDR3: CASSYGSGSNQPQHF. CDR3 DNA sequence: TGTGCCAGCAGTTACGGGTCGGGGAGCAATCAGCCCCAGCATTTT.

V and J are TRBV29-1 and TRBJ2-7, with 11 bases that match TRBD1. Germline CDR1 is SQVTM and CDR2 is ANQGSEA. CDR3 length: 14 residues. After removal of 6 bases from V and 3 bases from J, the junction contained 7 bases not matched to a gene. The CDR3 sequence: CSVAGGTGGYEQYF. The CDR3 DNA reads as TGCAGCGTCGCTGGAGGGACAGGGGGCTACGAGCAGTACTTC.

This chain joins TRBV6-5 and TRBJ2-7, with D possibly being TRBD1 (6 bases). Germline-derived CDR1 and CDR2 are MNHEY and SVGAGI. V lost 6 bases to trimming and J lost 0 bases, with 15 bases between them. The CDR3 totals 15 residues. The CDR3 DNA sequence: TGTGCCAGCAGGCCGCGACAGGCAAGCTCCTACGAGCAGTACTTC. Its protein is CASRPRQASSYEQYF.

The chain couples TRBV18 to TRBJ1-4; TRBD1 aligns across 7 bases. The germline V gene encodes CDR1 KGHSH and CDR2 LQKENI. V lost 8 bases to trimming and J lost 5 bases; unmatched junction nucleotides: 5. There are 13 residues in the CDR3. In DNA form, the CDR3 reads TGTGCCAGCCAACACAGGGGAAATGAAAAACTGTTTTTT. It specifies CASQHRGNEKLFF. The full variable domain, completed using reference TRBV18 and TRBJ1-4, is NAGVMQNPRHLVRRRGQEARLRCSPMKGHSHVYWYRQLPEEGLKFMVYLQKENIIDESGMPKERFSAEFPKEGPSILRIQQVVRGDSAAYFCASQHRGNEKLFFGSGTQLSVL.

V is TRBV2 and J is TRBJ2-1; TRBD2 matches 13 bases. The CDR3 runs to 18 residues. V trimming: 0 bases; J trimming: 10 bases; junction bases outside the gene matches: 12. CDR1 and CDR2 (germline): SNHLY, FYNNEI. The CDR3 loop is CASSEAGQLAGGPREQFF. The CDR3 DNA follows: TGTGCCAGCAGTGAAGCGGGCCAACTAGCGGGAGGGCCAAGGGAGCAGTTCTTC.

The chain is built from TRBV4-2 and TRBJ1-1; D gene uncertain. The CDR3 sequence is 13 residues long. Per germline, CDR1 LGHNA and CDR2 YNFKEQ. The ends were cut back, 1 base at V and 0 bases at J, with 3 bases in the middle. The CDR3 sequence is CASSQAMNTEAFF. The CDR3 bases are TGTGCCAGCAGCCAAGCAATGAACACTGAAGCTTTCTTT.

This chain connects TRBV5-4 to TRBJ2-7; D remains unclear. Germline CDR1 reads SGHNT; CDR2 reads YYREEE (reference sequence). The CDR3 consists of 12 residues. V lost 0 bases and J lost 5, with 6 bases in between. The CDR3 region is CASSLGEDEQYF. CDR3 nucleotide sequence: TGTGCCAGCAGCTTGGGTGAGGACGAGCAGTACTTC.

This clone was picked up one time. The rearrangement links TRBV7-8 to TRBJ2-2; D gene uncertain. The CDR3 loop spans 15 amino acids. The V end lost 7 bases, the J end lost 4 bases, and 16 bases lay between the germline ends. The V gene's germline CDR1 is SGHVS and CDR2 FQNEAQ. This CDR3 is CASTLSQPTTGELFF. CDR3 in DNA: TGTGCCAGCACGCTCAGTCAACCCACCACCGGGGAGCTGTTTTTT.

V usage is TRBV18 and J usage is TRBJ1-1, with D maybe TRBD1 (6 bases). Trimming took 2 bases from V and 1 from J, leaving 14 bases between them. CDR1 is KGHSH, CDR2 LQKENI, per germline. The CDR3 is made up of 16 amino acids. The CDR3 reads CASSPTVRGENTEAFF. The CDR3 DNA follows: TGTGCCAGCTCACCAACCGTCAGGGGCGAGAACACTGAAGCTTTCTTT.

In DNA, the CDR3 is TGTGCCAGCAGTTACGTAGCCATAGGGGGTCTCTACGAGCAGTACTTC. It specifies CASSYVAIGGLYEQYF. The V and J genes are TRBV6-5 and TRBJ2-7; D is possibly TRBD1 (6 bases). The CDR3 is made up of 16 amino acids. Trimming removed 2 bases from V and 3 bases from J, with 17 bases in between. Per germline, CDR1 MNHEY and CDR2 SVGAGI.

The chain combines TRBV3-1 (or the pseudogene TRBV3-2) with TRBJ1-3; a weak D match, TRBD1 (5 bases). Germline V CDR1 and CDR2: LGHDT, YNNKEL (reference sequence). Deletions cut 8 bases from V and 4 bases from J, with 9 bases between. This CDR3 comprises 12 residues. The CDR3 nucleotides read TGTGCCAGCGGGCAGGGAGGAAACACCATATATTTT. The encoded protein is CASGQGGNTIYF.